The following is a T cell receptor beta chain sequence with its context. Antigen specificity is unknown. Priming with a constant-region primer yielded TCR beta cDNA from about 540 ng total RNA. Three nested multiplex PCR rounds of slightly modified ARM-PCR generated TCR beta libraries. For approximately 11 cycles apiece, the opening two PCR rounds ran with TRBV1-TRBV30 forward primers and a C-beta reverse primer. TCRdb recomputed calls from the multiplex PCR reads with MiXCR, one row per CDR3 protein. Among approximately 300,000 distinct CDR3 sequences listed, about 60% were seen once. This sample was taken from a study of tumor-infiltrating lymphocytes in primary liver carcinoma. Notes on the study in general: Top-250-clone fractions were significantly higher in tumors than in blood (p = 0.039). Since the samples were bulk and unsorted, the CD4+ and CD8+ repertoires were not compared.

Blood RNA came from unsorted whole blood; germline DNA was also extracted. The researchers drew 4 to 4.5 milliliters of peripheral blood before surgery. Germline CDR1 GTSNPN, CDR2 SVGIG (reference sequence). CDR3 length equals 11 residues. Trimming cost V 2 bases and J 6 bases, with 8 bases left between them. Sequencing used peripheral blood. The genes are TRBV30 and TRBJ2-7; unclear D gene. The TCR originated in a man between 35 and 55 years old with primary liver carcinoma and hepatitis B virus infection. The CDR3 bases are TGTGCCTGGAGTTTCCCGTCCGAGCAGTACTTC. Amino acids: CAWSFPSEQYF. The whole variable domain, filled in from reference TRBV30 and TRBJ2-7, reads SQTIHQWPATLVQPVGSPLSLECTVEGTSNPNLYWYRQAAGRGLQLLFYSVGIGQISSEVPQNLSASRPQDRQFILSSKKLLLSDSGFYLCAWSFPSEQYFGPGTRLTVT.